This entry concerns a single TCR beta chain. These data belong to a study of Ad26.COV2.S vaccination and SARS-CoV-2 variants. Using immunoSEQ multiplex PCR, the repertoire was profiled, and TCRdb retains in-frame clones only, with some absent. The table includes some 180,000 clones, about 83% detected once. With 3 bases removed from V and 6 bases from J, the gap between germline ends came to 12 bases. The CDR3 runs 14 residues. From germline, CDR1 is ENHRY and CDR2 SYGVKD. The clonotype was recovered from a human donor who had recovered from COVID-19. Sequenced here: peripheral blood, sampled after recovery from COVID-19. This chain connects TRBV10-3 to TRBJ2-1, with D unclear. The CDR3 loop reads CAISDLLRGNEQFF. The CDR3 DNA follows: TGTGCCATCAGTGACCTACTACGAGGCAATGAGCAGTTCTTC.